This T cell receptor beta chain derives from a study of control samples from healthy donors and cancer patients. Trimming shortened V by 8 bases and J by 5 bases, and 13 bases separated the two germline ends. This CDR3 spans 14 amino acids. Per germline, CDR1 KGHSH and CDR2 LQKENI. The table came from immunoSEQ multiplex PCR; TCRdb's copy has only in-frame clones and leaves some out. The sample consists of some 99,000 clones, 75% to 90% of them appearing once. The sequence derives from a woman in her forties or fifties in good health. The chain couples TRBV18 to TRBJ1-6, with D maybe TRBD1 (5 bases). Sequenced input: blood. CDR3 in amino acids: CASRRTGDNSPLHF. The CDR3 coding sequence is TGTGCCAGCCGCCGTACAGGCGATAATTCACCCCTCCACTTT.